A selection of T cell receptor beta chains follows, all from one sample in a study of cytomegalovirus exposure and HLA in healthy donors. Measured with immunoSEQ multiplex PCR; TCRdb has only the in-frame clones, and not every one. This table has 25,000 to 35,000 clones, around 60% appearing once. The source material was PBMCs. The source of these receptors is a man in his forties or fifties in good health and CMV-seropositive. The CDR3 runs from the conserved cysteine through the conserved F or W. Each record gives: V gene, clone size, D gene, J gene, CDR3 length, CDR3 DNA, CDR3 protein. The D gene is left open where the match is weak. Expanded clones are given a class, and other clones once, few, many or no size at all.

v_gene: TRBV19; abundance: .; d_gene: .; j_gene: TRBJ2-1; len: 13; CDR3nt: TGTGCCAGTAGTCCCCCCGGGGTCTCAGAGCAGTTCTTC; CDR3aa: CASSPPGVSEQFF
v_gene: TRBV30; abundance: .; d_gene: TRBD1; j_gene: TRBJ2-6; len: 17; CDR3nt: TGTGCCTGGAGTGTACAGGGACAGGGTTTTCGGGCCAACGTCCTGACTTTC; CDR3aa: CAWSVQGQGFRANVLTF
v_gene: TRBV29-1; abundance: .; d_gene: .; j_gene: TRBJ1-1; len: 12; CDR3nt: TGCAGCGTAGGGGGGGTCGCCTCTGAAGCTTTCTTT; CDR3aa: CSVGGVASEAFF
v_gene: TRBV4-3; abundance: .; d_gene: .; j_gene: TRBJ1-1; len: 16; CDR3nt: TGCGCCAGCAGCCAAGATTCCGGACAGTTACACACTGAAGCTTTCTTT; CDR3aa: CASSQDSGQLHTEAFF
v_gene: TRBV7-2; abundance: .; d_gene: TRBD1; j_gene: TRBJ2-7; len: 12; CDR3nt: TGTGCCAGCCGGGACAGGGTGAACGAGCAGTACTTC; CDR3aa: CASRDRVNEQYF
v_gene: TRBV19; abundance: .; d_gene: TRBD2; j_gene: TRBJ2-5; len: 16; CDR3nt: TGTGCCAGTAGTCTCGCTAGCGGCAACCTCCAGGAGACCCAGTACTTC; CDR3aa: CASSLASGNLQETQYF
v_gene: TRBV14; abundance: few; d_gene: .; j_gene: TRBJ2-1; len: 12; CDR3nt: TGTGCCAGCAGCCAAGGTCACGGCCGGGGGTTCTTC; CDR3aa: CASSQGHGRGFF
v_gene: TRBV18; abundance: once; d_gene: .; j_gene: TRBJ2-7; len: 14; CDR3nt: TGTGCCAGCTCACCGGGGGCGGGGGACTACGAGCAGTACTTC; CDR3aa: CASSPGAGDYEQYF
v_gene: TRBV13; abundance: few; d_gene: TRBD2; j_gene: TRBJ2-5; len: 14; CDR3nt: TGTGCCAGCAGCTTCGGGGCGGGGGAAGAGACCCAGTACTTC; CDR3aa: CASSFGAGEETQYF
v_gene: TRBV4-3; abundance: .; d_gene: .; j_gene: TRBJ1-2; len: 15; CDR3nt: TGCGCCAGCAGCCAAGATCTACGGTCGCCCTATGGCTACACCTTC; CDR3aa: CASSQDLRSPYGYTF
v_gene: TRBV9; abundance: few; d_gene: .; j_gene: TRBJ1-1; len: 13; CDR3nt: TGTGCCAGCAGCGTAGCCAGGAACACTGAAGCTTTCTTT; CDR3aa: CASSVARNTEAFF
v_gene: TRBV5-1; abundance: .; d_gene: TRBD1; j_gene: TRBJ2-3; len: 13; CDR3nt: TGCGCCAGCGGAGGACAGGGGGGAGATACGCAGTATTTT; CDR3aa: CASGGQGGDTQYF
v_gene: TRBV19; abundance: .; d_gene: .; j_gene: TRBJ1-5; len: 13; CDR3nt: TGTGCCAGTGGACAAGTTAGCAATCAGCCCCAGCATTTT; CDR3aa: CASGQVSNQPQHF
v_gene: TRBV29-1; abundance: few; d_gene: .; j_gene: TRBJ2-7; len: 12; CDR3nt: TGCAGCGTTGAAGAGCAAAACAGCGGGCAGTACTTC; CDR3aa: CSVEEQNSGQYF
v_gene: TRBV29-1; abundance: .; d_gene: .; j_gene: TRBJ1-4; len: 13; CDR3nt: TGCAGCGTAGTTTTACGGGTTAATGAAAAACTGTTTTTT; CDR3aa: CSVVLRVNEKLFF